The 17 T cell receptor beta chains given below trace back to one sample, sequenced in a study of T-cell memory formation after mild COVID-19. TCRdb reanalysed the 5' RACE reads using MiXCR and keeps one entry per CDR3 protein. The table has approximately 400,000 distinct CDR3 sequences, roughly 24% seen once. Sequenced: PBMCs or a T cell subset sorted from them (not recorded which). The receptors were sampled from an adult woman who had mild COVID-19 (a few samples of this study predate the infection). Cell type and time point are not known.

V and J are TRBV20-1 and TRBJ2-1; TRBD2 agrees at 10 bases. J lost 7 bases, V lost 5 bases, and 11 bases had no gene match. This CDR3 has 15 amino acids. CDR1 DFQATT and CDR2 SNEGSKA come from the germline V gene (reference sequence). Here the CDR3 DNA reads TGCAGTGCTCGGCTAGCGGGAGATCGGACGAATGAGCAGTTCTTC. It encodes CSARLAGDRTNEQFF.

This clonotype was detected once. V gene TRBV21-1 combines with J gene TRBJ2-3; the table's D call, TRBD2, was not checked against the DNA. TRBV21-1 is designated a pseudogene. There are 16 residues in the CDR3. CDR3 loop: CASSNRLEGLARTQYF. The DNA of the CDR3 is TGTGCCAGCAGCAACCGGCTGGAGGGACTAGCTCGTACGCAGTATTTT.

This clonotype has ten or more counts. The genes are TRBV4-1 and TRBJ2-5; 8 bases match TRBD2. Trimming cost V 0 bases and J 6 bases; bases outside gene matches: 9. Looked up from germline, CDR1 is MGHRA and CDR2 is YSYEKL. The CDR3 sequence is 16 residues long. CDR3 residues: CASSQDTTGGRKTQYF. The CDR3 region has the DNA TGCGCCAGCAGCCAAGATACGACGGGGGGGAGAAAGACCCAGTACTTC.

This clonotype appeared a few times. The chain recombines TRBV30 with TRBJ2-1; 12 bases agree with TRBD2. The germline V gene has CDR1 GTSNPN and CDR2 SVGIG (reference sequence). The CDR3 is made up of 12 amino acids. The V and J ends lost 5 bases and 9 bases, in that order; junction bases with no gene match: 2. CDR3 coding DNA: TGTGCCTGGCGACTAGCGGGGGTTGAGCAGTTCTTC. This codes for CAWRLAGVEQFF.

The V gene is TRBV5-5, the J gene TRBJ2-7; 9 positions match TRBD1. The CDR3 is 14 amino acids. V was clipped by 4 bases and J by 7 bases; unmatched bases: 9. The V gene's germline CDR1 is SGHKS and CDR2 YYEKEE (reference sequence). The CDR3 DNA is TGTGCCAGCAGCAGGGGACAGGGTAGCTGGGAGCAGTACTTC. Protein product: CASSRGQGSWEQYF. Together with reference TRBV5-5 and TRBJ2-7, the CDR3 gives the full variable domain: DAGVTQSPTHLIKTRGQQVTLRCSPISGHKSVSWYQQVLGQGPQFIFQYYEKEERGRGNFPDRFSARQFPNYSSELNVNALLLGDSALYLCASSRGQGSWEQYFGPGTRLTVT.

This clonotype was detected a few times. The V call is TRBV2, the J call TRBJ2-3, with 10 bases that match TRBD2. Germline CDR1 reads SNHLY; CDR2 reads FYNNEI. This CDR3 comprises 15 residues. The junction had 7 bases not matched to a gene; V was cut back by 9 bases and J by 1 base. The CDR3 is CARERTSGGTDTQYF. In nucleotides, the CDR3 is TGTGCCAGAGAACGGACTAGCGGAGGCACAGATACGCAGTATTTT.

The chain carries TRBV13 and TRBJ2-5; D is unresolved. The CDR3 is made up of 13 amino acids. CDR1 is PRHDT and CDR2 is FYEKMQ in the germline V gene (reference sequence). With 6 bases removed from V and 2 bases from J, the gap between germline ends came to 10 bases. The CDR3 DNA reads as TGTGCCAGCAGTACGGAGCTACAAGAGACCCAGTACTTC. Its protein product is CASSTELQETQYF.

A few counts support this clonotype. The V call is TRBV20-1, the J call TRBJ2-1; weak D call: TRBD2 (6 bases). The CDR3 has 16 residues. The germline gives CDR1 DFQATT, CDR2 SNEGSKA (reference sequence). Trimming pared 1 base from V and 0 bases from J, leaving 13 bases between. The CDR3 is CSARVIAASSYNEQFF. CDR3 coding DNA: TGCAGTGCTAGAGTAATAGCGGCGAGCTCCTACAATGAGCAGTTCTTC.

This clonotype was seen a few times. This chain links TRBV6-2 or TRBV6-3 with TRBJ2-2; D gene ambiguous. The CDR3 is 15 amino acids. V dropped 0 bases and J dropped 5 bases, with 10 bases sitting between them. Germline lookup yields CDR1 MNHEY and CDR2 SVGEGT. In DNA form, the CDR3 reads TGTGCCAGCAGTTACTCAGGACCGTGGACCGGGGAGCTGTTTTTT. This translates into CASSYSGPWTGELFF.

This chain connects TRBV5-1 to TRBJ2-7, with a possible D match to TRBD2 (5 bases). Germline V gene sequence: CDR1 SGHRS, CDR2 YFSETQ. V was shortened by 0 bases and J by 3 bases, with 10 bases between the two germline ends. This CDR3 comprises 14 residues. The CDR3 DNA is TGCGCCAGCAGCTTGGACGGGGAACTCTACGAGCAGTACTTC. Translating it yields CASSLDGELYEQYF.

The J gene is TRBJ2-7, the V gene TRBV19; D possibly corresponds to TRBD1 (7 bases). The CDR3 spans 14 residues. Trimming took 9 bases from V and 1 from J, leaving 16 bases between them. Germline CDR1 is LNHDA and CDR2 is SQIVND (reference sequence). The CDR3 DNA follows: TGTGCCAGAGCAGGGGGGTCGACGTCCTACGAGCAGTACTTC. It encodes CARAGGSTSYEQYF.

CDR3 coding DNA: TGCAGTGCTATTTTAAATACCAATGAAAAACTGTTTTTT. This gives the protein CSAILNTNEKLFF. The V call is TRBV20-1, the J call TRBJ1-4; D ambiguous. The CDR3 extends over 13 amino acids. The germline V and J ends were trimmed by 4 bases and 5 bases, with 11 bases remaining between them. Germline V gene sequence: CDR1 DFQATT, CDR2 SNEGSKA (reference sequence).

The chain has TRBV30 and TRBJ2-7, with TRBD2 matching 7 bases. The CDR3 extends over 13 amino acids. Germline V lookup: CDR1 GTSNPN, CDR2 SVGIG (reference sequence). After removal of 6 bases from V and 1 base from J, the junction contained 6 bases not matched to a gene. CDR3 in DNA: TGTGCCTGTCCCGGGGGGTCATCCTACGAGCAGTACTTC. It codes for CACPGGSSYEQYF.

This clonotype was observed a few times. The gene calls are TRBV12-3 or TRBV12-4 and TRBJ2-3; 9 bases fit TRBD2. V shed 6 bases and J 2 bases; nucleotides not matched to a gene: 9. This CDR3 has 16 amino acids. CDR3 nucleotide sequence: TGTGCCAGCAGCCCCCTGACTAGCGGAGCCACAGATACGCAGTATTTT. It codes for CASSPLTSGATDTQYF.

The gene calls are TRBV7-2 and TRBJ1-6; no firm D call. The CDR3 has 16 residues. V was pared by 0 bases and J by 7 bases, with 13 bases between. Germline V CDR1 and CDR2: SGHTA, FQGNSA. CDR3 sequence (DNA): TGTGCCAGCAGCTTAGCCGGGGTTCTCCACAATTCACCCCTCCACTTT. This sequence encodes CASSLAGVLHNSPLHF. Using reference TRBV7-2 and TRBJ1-6 for the parts outside the CDR3, the full variable domain is GAGVSQSPSNKVTEKGKDVELRCDPISGHTALYWYRQSLGQGLEFLIYFQGNSAPDKSGLPSDRFSAERTGGSVSTLTIQRTQQEDSAVYLCASSLAGVLHNSPLHFGNGTRLTVT.

CDR3 residues: CSAPLSGALSYEQYF. CDR3 coding DNA: TGCAGTGCTCCTCTTAGCGGGGCTCTCTCCTACGAGCAGTACTTC. V gene TRBV20-1 combines with J gene TRBJ2-7, with 8 bases matching TRBD2. There are 15 residues in the CDR3. V shed 5 bases, J shed 0 bases, and the junction held 9 bases outside the gene matches. In germline, CDR1 is DFQATT, CDR2 SNEGSKA (reference sequence).

This chain uses TRBV20-1 with TRBJ2-7; D unresolved. The CDR3 extends over 13 amino acids. Trimming removed 7 bases at V and 0 bases at J, with 13 bases between. Germline V CDR1 and CDR2: DFQATT, SNEGSKA (reference sequence). The CDR3 reads CSVVHPNSYEQYF. CDR3 DNA sequence: TGCAGTGTTGTCCATCCCAACTCCTACGAGCAGTACTTC.